This T cell receptor beta chain is drawn from a study of shared clonotypes between healthy human individuals. Study details: Each donor's CD4 naive and CD4 memory cells filled three plates apiece, CD8 naive two, and CD8 memory one. Points from the study as a whole: Clonotype sharing across donors was expected to vary with sequencing depth. The naive CD4 repertoires of several donors were compared, and around 5% of clonotypes were shared.

This table comes from immunoSEQ multiplex PCR, and its TCRdb copy is limited to in-frame clones, with some not included. The sample has about 2.4 million clones; 93% are singletons. With respect to this clone: What it recognizes is unknown.

The CDR3 consists of 11 residues. Germline CDR1 DFQATT, CDR2 SNEGSKA (reference sequence). The germline V and J ends were trimmed by 6 bases and 0 bases, with 3 bases remaining between them. Splitting the CD4+ cells yielded a CD45RA+ naive subset and a CD45RA-negative memory subset. Sequencing was carried out using naive CD4+ T cells from PBMCs. Noted subset: CD45RA+ positively selected. The sequence derives from a man between 18 and 35 years old in good health. Some clones in this sample may be carry-over from other donors' samples. This chain uses TRBV20-1 with TRBJ2-4; D call uncertain. The CDR3 nucleotides are TGCAGTGCCGTAGCCAAAAACATTCAGTACTTC. Translating gives CSAVAKNIQYF.